These T cell receptor beta chains were read from a single sample in a study of PD-1 blockade in mismatch repair-deficient tumors. Only in-frame clones appear in the TCRdb table, and some are missing; sequencing was by immunoSEQ multiplex PCR. The sample holds 56,000 or so clones; roughly 80% are singletons and the top ten take roughly 8.1%. The material sequenced was peripheral blood, taken roughly 21 weeks after starting pembrolizumab. These receptors all come from an adult with mismatch repair-deficient cancer. Each CDR3 is given with its conserved first and last residue. The D gene is left open where the match is weak. A clone size is listed for some rows: how often the clone was seen (once, few, many), or a class if it is expanded.

cdr3_nt: TGCAGCGTTGCCCAGGGGGCTTCGAACACTGAAGCTTTCTTT
cdr3_aa: CSVAQGASNTEAFF
clone_size: NA
d_call: TRBD1
j_call: TRBJ1-1
v_call: TRBV29-1

cdr3_nt: TGTGCCAGCAGTTCCGGGACAGAGGCCCACCAAGAGACCCAGTACTTC
cdr3_aa: CASSSGTEAHQETQYF
clone_size: NA
d_call: TRBD1
j_call: TRBJ2-5
v_call: TRBV7-9

cdr3_nt: TGCGCCAGCAGCCAGGGACACAGCTCCTACGAGCAGTACTTC
cdr3_aa: CASSQGHSSYEQYF
clone_size: NA
d_call: NA
j_call: TRBJ2-7
v_call: TRBV4-3

cdr3_nt: TGTGCCAGCAGCTTATCCGGTGCCTCTGGAAACACCATATATTTT
cdr3_aa: CASSLSGASGNTIYF
clone_size: few
d_call: NA
j_call: TRBJ1-3
v_call: TRBV11-1

cdr3_nt: TGTGCCAGCAGCACCCGTAGCGGAGAGCAGTTCTTC
cdr3_aa: CASSTRSGEQFF
clone_size: NA
d_call: NA
j_call: TRBJ2-1
v_call: TRBV13

cdr3_nt: TGTGCCAGCAGCCGAGGGACTAGCGGGAGCGAGACCCAGTACTTC
cdr3_aa: CASSRGTSGSETQYF
clone_size: NA
d_call: TRBD2
j_call: TRBJ2-5
v_call: TRBV11-3

cdr3_nt: TGTGCCAGCAGCTTAAGGGGACTAGCCGGGGCCTACGAGCAGTACTTC
cdr3_aa: CASSLRGLAGAYEQYF
clone_size: few
d_call: TRBD2
j_call: TRBJ2-7
v_call: TRBV7-2

cdr3_nt: TGTGCCAGCTCACCACCGGGGGGTACGACCTCTGAAGCTTTCTTT
cdr3_aa: CASSPPGGTTSEAFF
clone_size: NA
d_call: NA
j_call: TRBJ1-1
v_call: TRBV18

cdr3_nt: TGTGCCAGTAGGGGGAGGGGTTATGAAAAACTGTTTTTT
cdr3_aa: CASRGRGYEKLFF
clone_size: NA
d_call: NA
j_call: TRBJ1-4
v_call: TRBV19

cdr3_nt: TGTGCCAGCAGTGAAGGGGTAGAAGCTTTCTTT
cdr3_aa: CASSEGVEAFF
clone_size: NA
d_call: NA
j_call: TRBJ1-1
v_call: TRBV2

cdr3_nt: TGTGCCAGCAGCCAAGAACGGGGGGGCGGCTATGGCTACACCTTC
cdr3_aa: CASSQERGGGYGYTF
clone_size: NA
d_call: NA
j_call: TRBJ1-2
v_call: TRBV14

cdr3_nt: TGTGCCAGCAGCACGGGACTAGCGACCCAAGAGACCCAGTACTTC
cdr3_aa: CASSTGLATQETQYF
clone_size: NA
d_call: TRBD2
j_call: TRBJ2-5
v_call: TRBV6-5

cdr3_nt: TGTGCCAGCAGCGCAGCCCAGGGGGTAGATCTGGCAGATACGCAGTATTTT
cdr3_aa: CASSAAQGVDLADTQYF
clone_size: NA
d_call: TRBD1
j_call: TRBJ2-3
v_call: TRBV9

cdr3_nt: TGTGCCAGCAGCTTAAGCGGGAGCACAGATACGCAGTATTTT
cdr3_aa: CASSLSGSTDTQYF
clone_size: NA
d_call: NA
j_call: TRBJ2-3
v_call: TRBV7-9

cdr3_nt: TGTGCCAGCTCACCAAGCCGGGCCCAGACCTCCTACGAGCAGTACTTC
cdr3_aa: CASSPSRAQTSYEQYF
clone_size: NA
d_call: NA
j_call: TRBJ2-7
v_call: TRBV18

cdr3_nt: TGTGCCAGCGGGGGAGACACAGATACGCAGTATTTT
cdr3_aa: CASGGDTDTQYF
clone_size: NA
d_call: NA
j_call: TRBJ2-3
v_call: TRBV6-5

cdr3_nt: TGTGCCAGCAGCCAAGAGGGACTAGCTGCTTCCTACGAGCAGTACTTC
cdr3_aa: CASSQEGLAASYEQYF
clone_size: NA
d_call: TRBD2
j_call: TRBJ2-7
v_call: TRBV7-6

cdr3_nt: TGTGCCACCAGTTTACATGTCCAAGAGACCCAGTACTTC
cdr3_aa: CATSLHVQETQYF
clone_size: NA
d_call: NA
j_call: TRBJ2-5
v_call: TRBV6-6

cdr3_nt: TGTGCCAGCAGCATAAGGCGGGCAGGGACCTACGAGCAGTACTTC
cdr3_aa: CASSIRRAGTYEQYF
clone_size: once
d_call: NA
j_call: TRBJ2-7
v_call: TRBV7-2

cdr3_nt: TGTGCCAGCAGTGAAAGTGGGTCGATCTATGGCTACACCTTC
cdr3_aa: CASSESGSIYGYTF
clone_size: NA
d_call: NA
j_call: TRBJ1-2
v_call: TRBV6-1

cdr3_nt: TGCGCCAGCAGCTTGGCACTCAGTCCCGGGGAGCTGTTTTTT
cdr3_aa: CASSLALSPGELFF
clone_size: once
d_call: NA
j_call: TRBJ2-2
v_call: TRBV5-1

cdr3_nt: TGTGCCAGCAGCTTAAGGGGGGCCATGAACACCGGGGAGCTGTTTTTT
cdr3_aa: CASSLRGAMNTGELFF
clone_size: NA
d_call: NA
j_call: TRBJ2-2
v_call: TRBV7-8

cdr3_nt: TGTGCCAGCAGTGACTTAGTTCCACTTGGCAACACTAACTATGGCTACACCTTC
cdr3_aa: CASSDLVPLGNTNYGYTF
clone_size: NA
d_call: NA
j_call: TRBJ1-2
v_call: TRBV6-1

cdr3_nt: TGTGCCAGCAGCTTGGCGGGAGGGCGTGGAGATACGCAGTATTTT
cdr3_aa: CASSLAGGRGDTQYF
clone_size: NA
d_call: TRBD2
j_call: TRBJ2-3
v_call: TRBV5-4

cdr3_nt: TGTGCCAGCATCCAAGGGGCGGGGGCCTATGGCTACACCTTC
cdr3_aa: CASIQGAGAYGYTF
clone_size: NA
d_call: NA
j_call: TRBJ1-2
v_call: TRBV2

cdr3_nt: TGTGCCAGCTCCGGACAGGGGAGGAATGAGCAGTTCTTC
cdr3_aa: CASSGQGRNEQFF
clone_size: NA
d_call: TRBD1
j_call: TRBJ2-1
v_call: TRBV2

cdr3_nt: TGCGCCAGCCGTGCTGACGGCGAGCAGTACTTC
cdr3_aa: CASRADGEQYF
clone_size: few
d_call: NA
j_call: TRBJ2-7
v_call: TRBV5-1

cdr3_nt: TGTGCCAGCAGCCATAGGACATCGAAGGGCTACACCTTC
cdr3_aa: CASSHRTSKGYTF
clone_size: NA
d_call: NA
j_call: TRBJ1-2
v_call: TRBV6-6

cdr3_nt: TGTGCCAGCAGCCAAGATACTAGCGGGTACGAGCAGTACTTC
cdr3_aa: CASSQDTSGYEQYF
clone_size: NA
d_call: TRBD2
j_call: TRBJ2-7
v_call: TRBV4-2

cdr3_nt: TGTGCCATCAGTGAGTCGTCAGAAAACATTCAGTACTTC
cdr3_aa: CAISESSENIQYF
clone_size: few
d_call: NA
j_call: TRBJ2-4
v_call: TRBV10-3

cdr3_nt: TGTGCCAGCTCACCGAAAGTCGCTCCAGCGAACACCGGGGAGCTGTTTTTT
cdr3_aa: CASSPKVAPANTGELFF
clone_size: few
d_call: NA
j_call: TRBJ2-2
v_call: TRBV18

cdr3_nt: TGCAGCGTTGGTAACCCGGGAAGCTCCTACAATGAGCAGTTCTTC
cdr3_aa: CSVGNPGSSYNEQFF
clone_size: NA
d_call: NA
j_call: TRBJ2-1
v_call: TRBV29-1

cdr3_nt: TGTGCCAGCAGCGGGAGAGGAGTGAAACTTGGGCAGTACTTC
cdr3_aa: CASSGRGVKLGQYF
clone_size: NA
d_call: NA
j_call: TRBJ2-7
v_call: TRBV14

cdr3_nt: TGCGCCAGCAGCTTGGGGGGAACTGGTGAAAAACTGTTTTTT
cdr3_aa: CASSLGGTGEKLFF
clone_size: NA
d_call: NA
j_call: TRBJ1-4
v_call: TRBV5-1

cdr3_nt: TGTGCCAGCAGCGTTTACAATGAGCAGTTCTTC
cdr3_aa: CASSVYNEQFF
clone_size: NA
d_call: NA
j_call: TRBJ2-1
v_call: TRBV11-2

cdr3_nt: TGCGCCAGCAGCCCGGGCGTCGACAGGAGCTCTGGAAACACCATATATTTT
cdr3_aa: CASSPGVDRSSGNTIYF
clone_size: NA
d_call: NA
j_call: TRBJ1-3
v_call: TRBV5-1